This T cell receptor beta chain was identified in a study of T-cell reconstitution after alpha-beta-depleted transplantation in children. This CDR3 has 15 amino acids. CDR1 is MGHRA, CDR2 YSYEKL, per germline. Trimming removed 3 bases from V and 5 bases from J, with 13 bases in between. Study-wide points: After one year, T-cell counts and TCRbeta diversity mostly came from new T cells. Some patients' high day-60 TCRbeta diversity was traced to surviving recipient T cells and thymic progenitors. Alpha-beta T cells present about two months after transplant were reported to originate from several hundred expanded graft clones.

As to this clonotype: Its antigen is unknown.

Preparation of the TCRbeta library involved a method that used unique molecular identifiers. TCRdb itself ran the PCR reads through MiXCR, one entry per CDR3 protein. The table records about 900,000 distinct CDR3 sequences, about 29% of them present only once. This chain connects TRBV4-1 to TRBJ1-4; unclear D gene. The sequence was obtained from a boy in the first two years of life who had a stem cell transplant for SCID, so the T cells may come from the graft donor. Specimen: PBMCs, mostly from graft donor cells, collected 360 days after TCRalphabeta/CD19-depleted stem cell transplant. The chain's CDR3 is CASSQRKGKNEKLFF. The CDR3 DNA is TGCGCCAGCAGCCAGCGGAAAGGGAAAAATGAAAAACTGTTTTTT.